The present entry profiles one T cell receptor (beta chain) with its context. Its antigen remains unknown. This sample was taken from a study of CD8+CD57+ T cells in acquired aplastic anemia. Study context: Quantities of DNA derived from sorted CD4+ and CD8+ cells averaged approximately 3.5 ug.

In patients chosen for sequencing, flow cytometry had shown CD8+CD57+ cell expansion. Patient blood was sampled before any therapy had been received. CDR3 length: 14 amino acids. V gave up 6 bases and J gave up 3 bases; unmatched junction bases: 7. Germline V CDR1 and CDR2: SEHNR, FQNEAQ (reference sequence). Whole-study findings and limits: The same twenty-nine CD8+ CDR3 sequences occurred in patients and in controls.

The template for TCR beta VDJ and CDR3 sequence profiling was genomic DNA. Via MiXCR, TCRdb re-called the reads, giving one row per CDR3 protein. Of approximately 300,000 distinct CDR3 sequences listed, approximately 58% are singletons. This TCR was recovered from a human donor with aplastic anemia. This chain uses TRBV7-9 with TRBJ2-7; TRBD1 aligns across 8 bases. Sequences were obtained from sorted CD4+, CD8+, or CD8+CD57+ T cells (not recorded which) from PBMCs. CDR3 loop: CASRLTGGIYEQYF. The CDR3 nucleotides are TGTGCCAGCAGGTTAACAGGGGGAATCTACGAGCAGTACTTC.